What follows describes a single TCR beta chain. The target antigen is unknown. Assay used: immunoSEQ multiplex PCR; TCRdb lists only in-frame clones, some missing. Singletons are absent from the sample, which has approximately 5,400 clones. The data derive from a study of T cells after posttransplantation cyclophosphamide. General study results and limits: TRB clonality was highly associated with recipient CMV seropositivity and reactivation. Skin or GI-infiltrating T cells shared few TRB sequences with blood. Later post-transplant blood repertoires were often dominated by donor CD8+ memory clones.

Treatment was busulfan-fludarabine conditioning, a marrow graft, and cyclophosphamide on days +3 and +4. CDR1 and CDR2 (germline): MNHNS, SASEGT. The V and J ends lost 5 bases and 4 bases, in that order; junction bases with no gene match: 3. The CDR3 consists of 14 residues. V usage is TRBV6-1 and J usage is TRBJ1-5; TRBD1 matches at 9 bases. The source is a male patient between 55 and 70 years old who received an allogeneic stem cell transplant from a related donor, was CMV-positive, and had no GVHD. T cells may partly derive from the graft donor. Sequenced here: PBMCs, sampled after allogeneic stem cell transplant with posttransplant cyclophosphamide. The CDR3, as DNA: TGTGCCAGCAGTCGGGACAGGGCGAATCAGCCCCAGCATTTT. It codes for CASSRDRANQPQHF.